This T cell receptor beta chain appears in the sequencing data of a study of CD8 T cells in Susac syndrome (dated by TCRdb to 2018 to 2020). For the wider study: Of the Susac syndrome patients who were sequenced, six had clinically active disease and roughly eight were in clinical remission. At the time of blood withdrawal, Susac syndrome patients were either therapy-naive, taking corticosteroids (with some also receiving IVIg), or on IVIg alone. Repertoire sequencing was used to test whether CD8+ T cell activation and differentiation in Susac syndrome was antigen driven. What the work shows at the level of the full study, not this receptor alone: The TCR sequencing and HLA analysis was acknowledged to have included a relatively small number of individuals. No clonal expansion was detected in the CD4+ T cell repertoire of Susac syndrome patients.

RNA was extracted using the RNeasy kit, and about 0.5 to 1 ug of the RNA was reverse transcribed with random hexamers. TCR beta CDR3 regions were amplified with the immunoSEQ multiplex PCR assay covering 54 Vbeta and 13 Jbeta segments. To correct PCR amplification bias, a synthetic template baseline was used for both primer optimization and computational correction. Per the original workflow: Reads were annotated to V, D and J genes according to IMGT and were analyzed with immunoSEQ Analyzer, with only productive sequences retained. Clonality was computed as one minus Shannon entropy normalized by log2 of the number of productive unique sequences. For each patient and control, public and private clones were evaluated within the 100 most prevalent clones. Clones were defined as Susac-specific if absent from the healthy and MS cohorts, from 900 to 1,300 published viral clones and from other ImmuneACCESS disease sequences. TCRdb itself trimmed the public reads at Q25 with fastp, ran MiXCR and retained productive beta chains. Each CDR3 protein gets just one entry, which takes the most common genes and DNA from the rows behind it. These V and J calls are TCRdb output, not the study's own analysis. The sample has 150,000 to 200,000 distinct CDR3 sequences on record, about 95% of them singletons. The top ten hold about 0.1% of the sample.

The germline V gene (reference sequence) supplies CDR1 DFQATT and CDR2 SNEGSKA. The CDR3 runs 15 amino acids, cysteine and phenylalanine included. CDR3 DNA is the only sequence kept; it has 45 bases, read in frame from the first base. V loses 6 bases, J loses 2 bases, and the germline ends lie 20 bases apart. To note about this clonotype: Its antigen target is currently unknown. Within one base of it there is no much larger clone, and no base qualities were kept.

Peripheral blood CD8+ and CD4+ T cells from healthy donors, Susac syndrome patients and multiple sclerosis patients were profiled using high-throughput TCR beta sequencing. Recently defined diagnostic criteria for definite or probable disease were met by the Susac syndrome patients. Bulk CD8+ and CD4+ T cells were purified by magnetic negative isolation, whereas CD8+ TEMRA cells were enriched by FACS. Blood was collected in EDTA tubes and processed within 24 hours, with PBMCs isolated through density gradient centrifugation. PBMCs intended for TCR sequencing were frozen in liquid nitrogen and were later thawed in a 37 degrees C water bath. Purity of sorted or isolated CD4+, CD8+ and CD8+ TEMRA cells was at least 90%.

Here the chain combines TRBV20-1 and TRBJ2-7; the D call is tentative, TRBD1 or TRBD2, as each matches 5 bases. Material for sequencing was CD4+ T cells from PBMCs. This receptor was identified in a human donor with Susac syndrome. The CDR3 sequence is CSASRDPGLTYEQYF. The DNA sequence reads TGCAGTGCGTCCAGGGATCCGGGGCTGACCTACGAGCAGTACTTC.